The rows below give T cell receptor beta chains drawn from one sample of a study of graft-versus-host responses after intestinal transplantation. Antigens of these TCRs are unknown. Clones were read by immunoSEQ multiplex PCR, and TCRdb kept only the in-frame ones, dropping some. The table includes around 100,000 clones, approximately 93% detected once. The starting material was unstimulated CD8+ T cells sorted from spleen or lymph node cells, obtained before transplant. These receptors came from a human donor who was the organ donor for an intestinal transplant. Both conserved end residues are part of each CDR3. A D gene is named only where the DNA matches it firmly. Clone size is not always given. Where it is, it says once, few, many or a class for expanded clones.

d_call clone_size j_call v_call cdr3_nt cdr3_aa
TRBD2 NA TRBJ2-3 TRBV5-4 TGTGCCAGCAGCTTGGCTCCGGGAGGGGCGACAGATACGCAGTATTTT CASSLAPGGATDTQYF
NA NA TRBJ1-2 TRBV27 TGTGCCAGCAGTTCCCGAGGGGGGCTCAATGGCTACACCTTC CASSSRGGLNGYTF
NA NA TRBJ2-1 TRBV7-9 TGTGCCAGCAGCTTAGAGACTTTGGCCGATGAGCAGTTCTTC CASSLETLADEQFF
NA NA TRBJ1-1 TRBV10-1 TGCGCCAGCAGCGAGGGATTCACTGAAGCTTTCTTT CASSEGFTEAFF
TRBD1 NA TRBJ1-4 TRBV4-1 TGCGCCAGCAGCCAAGATCCGGACAGGGGGCACGAAAAACTGTTTTTT CASSQDPDRGHEKLFF
TRBD2 NA TRBJ2-7 TRBV13 TGTGCCAGCAGCTTAGCTGGGGGGAGGGCCTACGAGCAGTACTTC CASSLAGGRAYEQYF
NA NA TRBJ2-5 TRBV19 TGTGCCAGTAGTATGGACGGGGGCCCTCGGGAGACCCAGTACTTC CASSMDGGPRETQYF
NA NA TRBJ2-7 TRBV7-2 TGTGCCAGCACCCTAGGATACGAGCAGTACTTC CASTLGYEQYF
NA NA TRBJ1-3 TRBV30 TGCGCCACAGGTACCTCTGGAAACACCATATATTTT CATGTSGNTIYF
TRBD1 once TRBJ2-3 TRBV2 TGTGCCAGCAGTCCCGGGACAGGCAGCACAGATACGCAGTATTTT CASSPGTGSTDTQYF
NA NA TRBJ2-2 TRBV4-1 TGCGCCAGCAGCCAAGTGGAGCACACCGGGGAGCTGTTTTTT CASSQVEHTGELFF
TRBD2 NA TRBJ2-1 TRBV28 TGTGCCAGCAGGTTCGGGACTAGCAGCTACAATGAGCAGTTCTTC CASRFGTSSYNEQFF
NA once TRBJ2-1 TRBV7-7 TGTGCCAGCAGCGCCTACGGTTACAATGAGCAGTTCTTC CASSAYGYNEQFF
TRBD2 NA TRBJ2-1 TRBV9 TGTGCCAGCAGCGCCGGGGGACTAGCCTACAATGAGCAGTTCTTC CASSAGGLAYNEQFF
NA NA TRBJ2-2 TRBV4-2 TGTGCCAGCAGCCAAGATAAGGGAATGGTCGGGGAGCTGTTTTTT CASSQDKGMVGELFF
NA NA TRBJ2-7 TRBV7-9 TGTGCCAGCGCCCCGGGTGGGACGGCTTTTTATGAGCAGTACTTC CASAPGGTAFYEQYF
NA once TRBJ2-3 TRBV7-9 TGTGCCAGCAGCACCTCGGTCACAAGAACAGATACGCAGTATTTT CASSTSVTRTDTQYF
TRBD2 NA TRBJ2-7 TRBV4-2 TGTGCCAGCAGCCAAGAAATGGGTGGAGCGGGGTTGGGCTACGAGCAGTACTTC CASSQEMGGAGLGYEQYF
TRBD1 NA TRBJ2-5 TRBV9 TGTGCCAGCAGCGTAGAGGGGGACAGGGGCCCCCAAGAGACCCAGTACTTC CASSVEGDRGPQETQYF
TRBD2 NA TRBJ2-3 TRBV19 TGTGCCAGTAGTATGGGTAGGGGACTATATACGCAGTATTTT CASSMGRGLYTQYF
TRBD1 NA TRBJ1-1 TRBV2 TGTGCCAGCAGTGGGACAGGGGGCGATAACACTGAAGCTTTCTTT CASSGTGGDNTEAFF
NA NA TRBJ2-1 TRBV7-9 TGTGCCAGCAGCTTAGGCCCCGGGGCCGATGAGCAGTTCTTC CASSLGPGADEQFF